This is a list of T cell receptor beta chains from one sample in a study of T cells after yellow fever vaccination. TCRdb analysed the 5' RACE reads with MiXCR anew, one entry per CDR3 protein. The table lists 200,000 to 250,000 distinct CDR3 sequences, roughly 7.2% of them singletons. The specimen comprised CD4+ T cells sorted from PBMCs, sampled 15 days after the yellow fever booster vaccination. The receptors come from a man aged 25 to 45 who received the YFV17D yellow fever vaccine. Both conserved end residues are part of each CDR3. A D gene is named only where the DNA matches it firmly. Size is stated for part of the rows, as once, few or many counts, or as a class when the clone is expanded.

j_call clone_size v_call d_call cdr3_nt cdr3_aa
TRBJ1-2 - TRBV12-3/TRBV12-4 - TGTGCCAGCGGCCGATATGGCTACACCTTC CASGRYGYTF
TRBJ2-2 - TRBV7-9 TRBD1 TGTGCCAGCAGCCCACGACAGGGAGCCCTCACCGGGGAGCTGTTTTTT CASSPRQGALTGELFF
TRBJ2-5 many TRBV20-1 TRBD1 TGCAGTGCTGGTCGCCTGGGACAGGGGTCGCAGACCCAGTACTTC CSAGRLGQGSQTQYF
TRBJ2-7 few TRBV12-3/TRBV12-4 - TGTGCCAGCAGTTTAATCTGGGGCGGCTCCTACGAGCAGTACTTC CASSLIWGGSYEQYF
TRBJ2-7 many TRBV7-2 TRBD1 TGTGCCAGCAGCCCTTGGGGGACAGGGTCCTACGAGCAGTACTTC CASSPWGTGSYEQYF
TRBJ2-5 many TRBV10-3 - TGTGCCATCCAAGATTCTATTGGGGAGACCCAGTACTTC CAIQDSIGETQYF
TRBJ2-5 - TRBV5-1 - TGCGCCAGCAGCTATGGGACAACTCAAGAGACCCAGTACTTC CASSYGTTQETQYF
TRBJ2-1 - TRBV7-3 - TGTGCCAGCAGCTCCCGGACGGGGGAGAAGTTCTTC CASSSRTGEKFF
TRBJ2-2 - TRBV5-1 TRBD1 TGCGCCAGCAGCCGTGTAACAGGGGGCGACACCGGGGAGCTGTTTTTT CASSRVTGGDTGELFF
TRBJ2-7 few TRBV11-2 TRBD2 TGTGCCAGCAGCTTAGTGGGCCCCCTAGCGGGAGGGCCCCACGAGCAGTACTTC CASSLVGPLAGGPHEQYF
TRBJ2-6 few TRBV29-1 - TGCAGCGTTGGGCTTACGGGCCGTTCGGGGGCCAACGTCCTGACTTTC CSVGLTGRSGANVLTF
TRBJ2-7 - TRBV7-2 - TGTGCCAGCAGCCCCCCTTCCGTGCGGGCCAGATACGAGCAGTACTTC CASSPPSVRARYEQYF
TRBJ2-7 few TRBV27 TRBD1 TGTGCCACCGGACAGGGTTCCCCCTACGAGCAGTACTTC CATGQGSPYEQYF
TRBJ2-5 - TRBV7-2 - TGTGCCAGCAGCCTCAGTCGGCAAGAGACCCAGTACTTC CASSLSRQETQYF
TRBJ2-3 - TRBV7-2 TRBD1 TGTGCCAGCAGCCGGGGACAGGTCGTCGCAGATACGCAGTATTTT CASSRGQVVADTQYF
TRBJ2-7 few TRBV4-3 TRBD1 TGCGCCAGCAGCCAAGACCCCCTGAGTAGGGGGCTCAACGAGCAGTACTTC CASSQDPLSRGLNEQYF
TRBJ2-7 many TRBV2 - TGTGCCAGCAGGGCAGTGTCCTACGAGCAGTACTTC CASRAVSYEQYF
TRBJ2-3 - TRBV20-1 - TGCAGTGCTAGAGCACCTCAGGTCGGAGATACGCAGTATTTT CSARAPQVGDTQYF
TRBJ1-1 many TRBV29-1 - TGCAGCGCGCTGGGTCCCTTGAACACTGAAGCTTTCTTT CSALGPLNTEAFF
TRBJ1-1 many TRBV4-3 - TGCGCCAGCAGGAGCGCGGCGGACACTGAAGCTTTCTTT CASRSAADTEAFF
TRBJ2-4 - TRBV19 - TGTGCCAGTAAGGCTCTAGGTGACACCGCCCAATACTTC CASKALGDTAQYF
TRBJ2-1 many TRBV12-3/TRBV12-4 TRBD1 TGTGCCAGCTCCGGGACAGGGACCTACAATGAGCAGTTCTTC CASSGTGTYNEQFF
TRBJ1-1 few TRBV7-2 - TGTGCCAGCATATTCGTAGGGGAGGGGAAGGCTTTCTTT CASIFVGEGKAFF
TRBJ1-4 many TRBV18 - TGTGCCAGCTCACCATCACAGGACGCTAATGAAAAACTGTTTTTT CASSPSQDANEKLFF
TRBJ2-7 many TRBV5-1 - TGCGCCAGCAGCTTGAGCAAAGGTTTCGAGCAGTACTTC CASSLSKGFEQYF